This is a list of T cell receptor beta chains from one sample in a study of blood T cell repertoires in COVID-19. The data were produced by immunoSEQ multiplex PCR, yet TCRdb's version contains in-frame clones alone and is incomplete. This table holds 30,000 to 35,000 clones, approximately 92% found once. Sequenced: peripheral blood. The receptors were sampled from an elderly man with acute or convalescent COVID-19. CDR3s leave out the opening cysteine and the closing phenylalanine or tryptophan. A D gene is named only where the DNA matches it firmly.

CDR3 length: 13; J gene: TRBJ1-6; V gene: TRBV7-8; D gene: TRBD1; CDR3 protein: ASSTGQGVRSPLH
CDR3 length: 12; J gene: TRBJ1-2; V gene: TRBV5-1; D gene: .; CDR3 protein: ASSLVGGNSGYT
CDR3 length: 11; J gene: TRBJ2-3; V gene: TRBV6-5; D gene: TRBD2; CDR3 protein: ASRTSGTDTQY
CDR3 length: 12; J gene: TRBJ2-5; V gene: TRBV9; D gene: TRBD1; CDR3 protein: ASSKGGRQETQY
CDR3 length: 13; J gene: TRBJ2-3; V gene: TRBV5-1; D gene: TRBD2; CDR3 protein: ATRLAGGTTDTQY
CDR3 length: 13; J gene: TRBJ2-6; V gene: TRBV19; D gene: .; CDR3 protein: ASSMTGSGANVLT
CDR3 length: 12; J gene: TRBJ2-5; V gene: TRBV29-1; D gene: .; CDR3 protein: SALRGGAGETQY
CDR3 length: 12; J gene: TRBJ1-3; V gene: TRBV27; D gene: .; CDR3 protein: ASSPTRARNTIY
CDR3 length: 15; J gene: TRBJ2-2; V gene: TRBV27; D gene: TRBD1; CDR3 protein: ASSPGAGQGNPGELF
CDR3 length: 15; J gene: TRBJ2-1; V gene: TRBV7-2; D gene: TRBD2; CDR3 protein: ASSLHRFLAVYNEQF
CDR3 length: 17; J gene: TRBJ2-1; V gene: TRBV18; D gene: TRBD2; CDR3 protein: ASSPPTWEGLAGNNEQF
CDR3 length: 13; J gene: TRBJ2-7; V gene: TRBV7-2; D gene: TRBD2; CDR3 protein: ASSPGTSGSYEQY
CDR3 length: 11; J gene: TRBJ1-1; V gene: TRBV11-1; D gene: .; CDR3 protein: ATGGYPNTEAF
CDR3 length: 15; J gene: TRBJ1-2; V gene: TRBV5-1; D gene: .; CDR3 protein: ASSLGIGGAGADGYT
CDR3 length: 14; J gene: TRBJ2-1; V gene: TRBV18; D gene: TRBD2; CDR3 protein: ASSPPGAGEYNEQF
CDR3 length: 14; J gene: TRBJ1-4; V gene: TRBV28; D gene: TRBD1; CDR3 protein: ASSLSATGGNEKLF
CDR3 length: 13; J gene: TRBJ1-1; V gene: TRBV7-9; D gene: TRBD1; CDR3 protein: ASSWGPRQGVEAF
CDR3 length: 12; J gene: TRBJ2-5; V gene: TRBV11-2; D gene: .; CDR3 protein: ASSLSVQSETQY
CDR3 length: 13; J gene: TRBJ1-4; V gene: TRBV29-1; D gene: .; CDR3 protein: SVASPRRGGEKLF
CDR3 length: 11; J gene: TRBJ1-4; V gene: TRBV6-5; D gene: TRBD1; CDR3 protein: ASSRDRDEKLF
CDR3 length: 15; J gene: TRBJ1-4; V gene: TRBV2; D gene: .; CDR3 protein: ASSERVENRGNEKLF
CDR3 length: 14; J gene: TRBJ2-3; V gene: TRBV18; D gene: TRBD2; CDR3 protein: ASSLTGAGVRDTQY
CDR3 length: 17; J gene: TRBJ1-6; V gene: TRBV5-4; D gene: .; CDR3 protein: ASSLGSGGRASSNSPLH
CDR3 length: 11; J gene: TRBJ1-2; V gene: TRBV2; D gene: .; CDR3 protein: ASSELGDSGYT
CDR3 length: 10; J gene: TRBJ2-2; V gene: TRBV28; D gene: .; CDR3 protein: ASRKAGGELF
CDR3 length: 12; J gene: TRBJ2-7; V gene: TRBV6-5; D gene: .; CDR3 protein: ASSYGQEGDEQY
CDR3 length: 13; J gene: TRBJ2-1; V gene: TRBV5-1; D gene: TRBD2; CDR3 protein: ASSLMSSGYNEQF
CDR3 length: 14; J gene: TRBJ2-3; V gene: TRBV24-1; D gene: TRBD2; CDR3 protein: ATSGVGSGGPDTQY
CDR3 length: 14; J gene: TRBJ2-3; V gene: TRBV5-1; D gene: TRBD2; CDR3 protein: ASSLLAGVSSDTQY
CDR3 length: 10; J gene: TRBJ1-2; V gene: TRBV24-1; D gene: .; CDR3 protein: ATSDSSGGYT
CDR3 length: 14; J gene: TRBJ2-1; V gene: TRBV6-4; D gene: TRBD2; CDR3 protein: ASSDRLAGGWNEQF
CDR3 length: 13; J gene: TRBJ2-1; V gene: TRBV7-6; D gene: TRBD2; CDR3 protein: ASSSLAGGYNEQF
CDR3 length: 13; J gene: TRBJ1-2; V gene: TRBV4-2; D gene: .; CDR3 protein: ASSQVVYGLGGYT
CDR3 length: 15; J gene: TRBJ1-4; V gene: TRBV15; D gene: TRBD1; CDR3 protein: ATSRDIRTGVEEKLF
CDR3 length: 13; J gene: TRBJ2-7; V gene: TRBV11-3; D gene: TRBD1; CDR3 protein: ASSLDVNRGYEQY
CDR3 length: 14; J gene: TRBJ2-1; V gene: TRBV18; D gene: TRBD2; CDR3 protein: ASSTRTSGFDNEQF
CDR3 length: 14; J gene: TRBJ1-1; V gene: TRBV2; D gene: TRBD1; CDR3 protein: ASSLSRDRGIGEAF
CDR3 length: 14; J gene: TRBJ2-7; V gene: TRBV12-5; D gene: TRBD2; CDR3 protein: ASGLVRGLAGYEQY
CDR3 length: 17; J gene: TRBJ2-1; V gene: TRBV27; D gene: TRBD2; CDR3 protein: ASSPKGTSGKGFHNEQF